This T cell receptor (beta chain) was sequenced during a study of T cells after yellow fever vaccination. Overall study findings and caveats: The presence of abundant clonotypes contaminating from the bulk population was possible in FACS-sorted repertoires. Re-detected after boosting: most primary clones, 96% of CD4 and over 80% of CD8.

TCRdb passed the 5' RACE reads through MiXCR, listing each CDR3 protein once. Of 250,000 to 400,000 distinct CDR3 sequences in the sample, over 4% were seen once. J gave up 6 bases and V 3 bases, and 10 bases lay outside the gene matches. This CDR3 is 15 amino acids long. The germline CDR1 and CDR2 sequences are SGHVS and FQNEAQ. This clonotype was seen repeatedly, ten times or more. Its antigen is as yet unknown. The material sequenced was PBMCs, taken 5 days after the yellow fever booster vaccination. V usage is TRBV7-8 and J usage is TRBJ2-7; TRBD2 matches 8 bases. The sequence came from a man aged 18 to 35 who received the YFV17D yellow fever vaccine. CDR3 residues: CASSLRLGTSLEQYF. The CDR3 DNA sequence: TGTGCCAGCAGCTTGCGCCTGGGGACTAGTCTCGAGCAGTACTTC.